These 8 T cell receptor beta chains were all obtained from the same sample, sequenced in a study of cytomegalovirus exposure and HLA in healthy donors. The data were produced by immunoSEQ multiplex PCR, yet TCRdb's version contains in-frame clones alone and is incomplete. The sample holds about 140,000 clones, roughly nine tenths seen once. Sequencing was carried out using PBMCs. These receptors all come from a man aged 18 to 30 in good health and CMV-seronegative.

V is TRBV5-1 and J is TRBJ2-1; weak D call: TRBD1 (6 bases). There are 13 residues in the CDR3. V lost 2 bases, J lost 9 bases, and 12 bases lay in between. Germline V lookup: CDR1 SGHRS, CDR2 YFSETQ. CDR3 in amino acids: CASSLQGPAEQFF. Written as DNA, the CDR3 is TGCGCCAGCAGCTTACAGGGTCCCGCTGAGCAGTTCTTC.

This chain links TRBV2 with TRBJ1-2, with D possibly matching TRBD1 (5 bases). Trimming removed 7 bases at V and 6 bases at J, with 24 bases between. This CDR3 is 16 amino acids long. CDR1 is SNHLY, CDR2 FYNNEI, per germline. CDR3 sequence: CASIVVWQGDPDGYTF. CDR3 coding DNA: TGTGCCAGCATCGTCGTATGGCAGGGCGATCCCGATGGCTACACCTTC.

The chain carries TRBV4-1 and TRBJ2-7; 9 bases are shared with TRBD1. Germline V lookup: CDR1 MGHRA, CDR2 YSYEKL. The CDR3 sequence is 15 residues long. V shed 2 bases and J 7 bases; nucleotides not matched to a gene: 9. This chain's CDR3 is CASSQPGTGLWEQYF. In DNA, the CDR3 is TGCGCCAGCAGCCAACCCGGGACAGGGCTCTGGGAGCAGTACTTC.

The chain joins TRBV27 to TRBJ1-4, with 10 bases that match TRBD1. Germline assignment: CDR1 MNHEY and CDR2 SMNVEV (reference sequence). The CDR3 loop spans 14 amino acids. Trimming removed 6 bases from V and 8 bases from J; junction bases left unmatched: 6. The CDR3 nucleotides are TGTGCCAGCAGCTTCGACAGGGGGCGCGAAAAACTGTTTTTT. Its translation: CASSFDRGREKLFF. Full variable domain (outside the CDR3, taken from reference TRBV27 and TRBJ1-4): EAQVTQNPRYLITVTGKKLTVTCSQNMNHEYMSWYRQDPGLGLRQIYYSMNVEVTDKGDVPEGYKVSRKEKRNFPLILESPSPNQTSLYFCASSFDRGREKLFFGSGTQLSVL.

The sample holds one count of this clone. This sequence joins TRBV6-6 and TRBJ2-7; perhaps TRBD2 as D (6 bases). Germline V gene sequence: CDR1 MNHNY, CDR2 SVGAGI (reference sequence). There are 12 residues in the CDR3. Deletions cut 10 bases from V and 4 bases from J, with 14 bases between. CDR3 sequence: CATSGGGYEQYF. The CDR3 bases are TGTGCCACCTCCGGGGGAGGTTACGAGCAGTACTTC.

CDR3 sequence (DNA): TGTGCCAGCAGCTTAAGAATACCCGGTATCTACGAGCAGTACTTC. It specifies CASSLRIPGIYEQYF. V usage is TRBV7-2 and J usage is TRBJ2-7; D ambiguous. The V gene lost 2 bases and the J gene lost 3 bases, with 14 bases spanning the gap. This CDR3 has 15 residues. Germline V gene lookup returns CDR1 SGHTA and CDR2 FQGNSA.

The CDR3 DNA reads TGTGCCAGCAGTCATACAGGGGCAACTAATGAAAAACTGTTTTTT. Encoded protein: CASSHTGATNEKLFF. The gene calls are TRBV27 and TRBJ1-4, with 7 bases matching TRBD1. Germline CDR1 and CDR2: MNHEY and SMNVEV (reference sequence). The trim removed 5 bases at V and 0 bases at J, leaving 3 bases unmatched. The CDR3 is made up of 15 amino acids. Complete variable domain (other parts from reference TRBV27 and TRBJ1-4): EAQVTQNPRYLITVTGKKLTVTCSQNMNHEYMSWYRQDPGLGLRQIYYSMNVEVTDKGDVPEGYKVSRKEKRNFPLILESPSPNQTSLYFCASSHTGATNEKLFFGSGTQLSVL.

This chain uses TRBV27 with TRBJ1-5; perhaps TRBD1 as D (5 bases). CDR3 length: 15 residues. Germline values: CDR1 MNHEY, CDR2 SMNVEV (reference sequence). Trimming shortened V by 2 bases and J by 4 bases, and 12 bases separated the two germline ends. In DNA, the CDR3 is TGTGCCAGCAGTTTAGCCCAGGGCGTTAATCAGCCCCAGCATTTT. Its translation is CASSLAQGVNQPQHF.